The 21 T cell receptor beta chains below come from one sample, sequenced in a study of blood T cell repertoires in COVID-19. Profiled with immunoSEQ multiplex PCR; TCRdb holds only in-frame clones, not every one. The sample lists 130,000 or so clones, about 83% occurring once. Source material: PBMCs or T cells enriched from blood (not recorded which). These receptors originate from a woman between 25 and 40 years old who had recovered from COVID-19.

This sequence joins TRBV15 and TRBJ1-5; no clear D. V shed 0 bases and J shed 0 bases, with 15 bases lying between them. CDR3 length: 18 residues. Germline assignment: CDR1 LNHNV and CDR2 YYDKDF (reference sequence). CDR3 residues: CATSRDQQAVISNQPQHF. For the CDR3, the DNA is TGTGCCACCAGCAGAGATCAGCAGGCAGTGATTAGCAATCAGCCCCAGCATTTT. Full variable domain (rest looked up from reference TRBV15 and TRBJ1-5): DAMVIQNPRYQVTQFGKPVTLSCSQTLNHNVMYWYQQKSSQAPKLLFHYYDKDFNNEADTPDNFQSRRPNTSFCFLDIRSPGLGDTAMYLCATSRDQQAVISNQPQHFGDGTRLSIL.

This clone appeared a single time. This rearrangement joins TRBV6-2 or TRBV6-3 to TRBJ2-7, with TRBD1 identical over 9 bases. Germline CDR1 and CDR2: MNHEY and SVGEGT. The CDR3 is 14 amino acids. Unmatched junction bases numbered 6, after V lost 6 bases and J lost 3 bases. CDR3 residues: CASSLGQGGYEQYF. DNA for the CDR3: TGTGCCAGCAGCTTGGGACAGGGCGGCTACGAGCAGTACTTC.

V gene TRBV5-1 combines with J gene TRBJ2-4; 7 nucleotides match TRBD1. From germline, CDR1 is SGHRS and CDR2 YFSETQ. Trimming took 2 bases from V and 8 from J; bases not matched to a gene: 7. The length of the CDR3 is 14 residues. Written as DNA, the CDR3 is TGCGCCAGCAGCTTCACGGCAGGGACAGACATTCAGTACTTC. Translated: CASSFTAGTDIQYF.

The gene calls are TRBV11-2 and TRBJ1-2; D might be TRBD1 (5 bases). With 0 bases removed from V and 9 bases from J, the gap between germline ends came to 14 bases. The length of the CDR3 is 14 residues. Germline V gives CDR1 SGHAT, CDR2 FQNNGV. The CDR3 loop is CASSLDGNRRSYTF. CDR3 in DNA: TGTGCCAGCAGCTTAGATGGAAACAGGCGAAGCTACACCTTC.

The CDR3 spells CASSPQGYNQPQHF. CDR3 sequence (DNA): TGTGCCAGCAGCCCACAGGGGTACAATCAGCCCCAGCATTTT. The V and J genes are TRBV4-2 and TRBJ1-5; TRBD1 matches at 7 bases. The CDR3 is 14 amino acids. V trimming: 4 bases; J trimming: 3 bases; junction bases outside the gene matches: 3. CDR1 and CDR2 (germline): LGHNA, YNFKEQ.

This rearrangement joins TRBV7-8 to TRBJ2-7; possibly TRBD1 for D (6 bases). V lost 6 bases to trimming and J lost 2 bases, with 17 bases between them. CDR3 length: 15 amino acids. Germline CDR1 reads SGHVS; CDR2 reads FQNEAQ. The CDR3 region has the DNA TGTGCCAGCAGTTACGGCCGGGACACGGCCTACGAGCAGTACTTC. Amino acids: CASSYGRDTAYEQYF.

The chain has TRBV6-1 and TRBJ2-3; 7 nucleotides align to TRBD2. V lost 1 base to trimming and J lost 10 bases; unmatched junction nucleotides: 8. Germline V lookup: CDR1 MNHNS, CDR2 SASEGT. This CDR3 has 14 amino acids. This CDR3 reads CASSEDPRELAQYF. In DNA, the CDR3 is TGTGCCAGCAGTGAAGACCCGCGGGAGTTAGCGCAGTATTTT.

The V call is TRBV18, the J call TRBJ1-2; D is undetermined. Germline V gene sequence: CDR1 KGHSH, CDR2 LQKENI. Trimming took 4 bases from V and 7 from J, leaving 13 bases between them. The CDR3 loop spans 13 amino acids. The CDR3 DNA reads TGTGCCAGCTCACAAGGAGGTGTAAGTGGCTACACCTTC. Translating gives CASSQGGVSGYTF.

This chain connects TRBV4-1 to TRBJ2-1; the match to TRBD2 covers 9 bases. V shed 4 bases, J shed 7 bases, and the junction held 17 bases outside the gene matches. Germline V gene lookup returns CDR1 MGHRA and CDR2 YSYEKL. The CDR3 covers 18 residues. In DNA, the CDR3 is TGCGCCAGCAGCCCAAGAGAGGGGGAACTAGCGGGTTTAAATGAGCAGTTCTTC. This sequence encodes CASSPREGELAGLNEQFF.

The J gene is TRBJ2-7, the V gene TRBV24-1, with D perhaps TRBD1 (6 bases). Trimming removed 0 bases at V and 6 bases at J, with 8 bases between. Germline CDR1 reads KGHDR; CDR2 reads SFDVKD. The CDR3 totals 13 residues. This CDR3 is CATSDLEDSEQYF. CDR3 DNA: TGTGCCACCAGTGATTTGGAGGACAGCGAGCAGTACTTC.

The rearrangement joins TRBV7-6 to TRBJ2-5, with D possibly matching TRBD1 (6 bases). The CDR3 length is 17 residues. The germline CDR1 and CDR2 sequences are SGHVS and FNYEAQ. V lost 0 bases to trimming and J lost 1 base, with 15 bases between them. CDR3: CASSLAPRGGIQETQYF. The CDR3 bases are TGTGCCAGCAGCTTAGCCCCCCGAGGGGGAATCCAAGAGACCCAGTACTTC. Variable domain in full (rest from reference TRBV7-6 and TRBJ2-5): GAGVSQSPRYKVTKRGQDVALRCDPISGHVSLYWYRQALGQGPEFLTYFNYEAQQDKSGLPNDRFSAERPEGSISTLTIQRTEQRDSAMYRCASSLAPRGGIQETQYFGPGTRLLVL.

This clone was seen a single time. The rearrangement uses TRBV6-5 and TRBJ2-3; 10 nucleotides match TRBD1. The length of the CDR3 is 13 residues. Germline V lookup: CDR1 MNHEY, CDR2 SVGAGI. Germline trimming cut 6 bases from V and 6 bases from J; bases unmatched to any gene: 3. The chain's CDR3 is CASRDRGVDTQYF. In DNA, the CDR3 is TGTGCCAGCAGGGACAGGGGGGTGGATACGCAGTATTTT.

DNA of the CDR3: TGTGCCAGCAGCTTAGCGGGGGGACTCATTTACAATGAGCAGTTCTTC. This encodes CASSLAGGLIYNEQFF. The rearrangement joins TRBV7-9 to TRBJ2-1; TRBD2 is a possible D gene (6 bases). CDR3 length equals 16 residues. V lost 0 bases, J lost 4 bases, and 13 bases lay in between. Germline assignment: CDR1 SEHNR and CDR2 FQNEAQ (reference sequence).

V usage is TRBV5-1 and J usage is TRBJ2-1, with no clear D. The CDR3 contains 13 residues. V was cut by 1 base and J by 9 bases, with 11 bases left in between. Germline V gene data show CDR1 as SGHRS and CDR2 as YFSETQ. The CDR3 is CASSLWVALEQFF. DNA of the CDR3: TGCGCCAGCAGCTTGTGGGTAGCTCTTGAGCAGTTCTTC. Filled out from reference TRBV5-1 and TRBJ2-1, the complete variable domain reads KAGVTQTPRYLIKTRGQQVTLSCSPISGHRSVSWYQQTPGQGLQFLFEYFSETQRNKGNFPGRFSGRQFSNSRSEMNVSTLELGDSALYLCASSLWVALEQFFGPGTRLTVL.

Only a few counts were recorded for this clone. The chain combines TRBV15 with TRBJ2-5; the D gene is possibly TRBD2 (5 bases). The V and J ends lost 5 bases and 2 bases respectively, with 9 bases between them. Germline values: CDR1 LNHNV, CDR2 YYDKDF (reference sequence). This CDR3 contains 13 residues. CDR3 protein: CATSAREQETQYF. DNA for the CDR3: TGTGCCACCAGCGCCCGGGAACAAGAGACCCAGTACTTC.

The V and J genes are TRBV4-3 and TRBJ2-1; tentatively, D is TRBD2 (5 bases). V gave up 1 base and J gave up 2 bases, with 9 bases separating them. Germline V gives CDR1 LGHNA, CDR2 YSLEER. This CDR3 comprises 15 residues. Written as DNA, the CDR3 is TGCGCCAGCAGCCAAGCGATCGGGACCTACAATGAGCAGTTCTTC. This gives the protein CASSQAIGTYNEQFF.

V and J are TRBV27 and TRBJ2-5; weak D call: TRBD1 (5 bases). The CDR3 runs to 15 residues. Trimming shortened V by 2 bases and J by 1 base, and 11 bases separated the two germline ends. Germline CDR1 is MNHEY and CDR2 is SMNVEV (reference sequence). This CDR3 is CASSLRRVSQETQYF. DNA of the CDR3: TGTGCCAGCAGTTTACGCAGGGTCTCCCAAGAGACCCAGTACTTC.

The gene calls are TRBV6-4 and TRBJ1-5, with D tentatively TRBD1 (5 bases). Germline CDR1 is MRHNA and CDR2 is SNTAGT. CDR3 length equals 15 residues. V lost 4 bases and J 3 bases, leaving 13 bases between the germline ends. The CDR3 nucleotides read TGTGCCAGCAGTGCGGAGTGGGGGGACAATCAGCCCCAGCATTTT. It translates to CASSAEWGDNQPQHF.

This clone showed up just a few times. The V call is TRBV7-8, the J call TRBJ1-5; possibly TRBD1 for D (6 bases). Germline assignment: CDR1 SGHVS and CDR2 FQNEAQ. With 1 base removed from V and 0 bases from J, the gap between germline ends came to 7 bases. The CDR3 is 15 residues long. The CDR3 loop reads CASSLGQVSNQPQHF. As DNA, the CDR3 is TGTGCCAGCAGCTTAGGACAGGTTAGCAATCAGCCCCAGCATTTT.

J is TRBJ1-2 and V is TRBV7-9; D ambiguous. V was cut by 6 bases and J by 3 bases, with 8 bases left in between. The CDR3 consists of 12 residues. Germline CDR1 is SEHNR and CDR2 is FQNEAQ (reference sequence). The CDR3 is CASRLADYGYTF. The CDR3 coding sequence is TGTGCCAGCAGGCTGGCAGACTATGGCTACACCTTC.

The CDR3 DNA sequence: TGTGCCAGCACCCTTACAGGGGCTTCCTCCTACGAGCAGTACTTC. It codes for CASTLTGASSYEQYF. The genes are TRBV2 and TRBJ2-7; the match to TRBD1 covers 7 bases. The CDR3 extends over 15 amino acids. The germline V gene has CDR1 SNHLY and CDR2 FYNNEI. The trim removed 7 bases at V and 0 bases at J, leaving 9 bases unmatched.